This T cell receptor beta chain emerged from a study of blood T cell repertoires in COVID-19. Researchers sorted participants into cohorts using their self-reported clinical history. CDR1 and CDR2 (germline): SGDLS, YYNGEE. The CDR3 totals 13 residues. J lost 5 bases, V lost 3 bases, and 2 bases had no gene match. The method was immunoSEQ multiplex PCR; TCRdb's version includes in-frame clones alone and lacks a portion of them. The sample carries fewer than 250,000 clones, about 80% recorded once. This receptor was identified in a man aged 55 to 69 who had recovered from COVID-19. The material sequenced was PBMCs or T cells enriched from blood (not recorded which). J is TRBJ1-2 and V is TRBV9; 9 bases are shared with TRBD1. As DNA, the CDR3 is TGTGCCAGCAGCGCAGGGACAGGGTATGGCTACACCTTC. Protein: CASSAGTGYGYTF. The variable domain in full, completed from reference TRBV9 and TRBJ1-2, reads DSGVTQTPKHLITATGQRVTLRCSPRSGDLSVYWYQQSLDQGLQFLIQYYNGEERAKGNILERFSAQQFPDLHSELNLSSLELGDSALYFCASSAGTGYGYTFGSGTRLTVV.